A selection of T cell receptor beta chains follows, all from one sample in a study of T cell responses to AZD1222 COVID-19 vaccine. Measured with immunoSEQ multiplex PCR; TCRdb has only the in-frame clones, and not every one. This table has 200,000 to 300,000 clones, approximately 93% appearing once. Material: peripheral blood, obtained on day 0 of AZD1222 vaccination. The receptors here all came from an adult in good health. Each CDR3 is given with its conserved first and last residue. D genes are given only for firm matches. Only part of the rows carry a size: once, few, many, or a class if the clone is expanded.

TRBD2	15	NA	TRBV4-1	TRBJ2-7	CASSQLAGPSYEQYF	TGCGCCAGCAGCCAGCTAGCGGGACCTTCCTACGAGCAGTACTTC
NA	12	NA	TRBV5-1	TRBJ2-7	CASSPRGHEQYF	TGCGCCAGCAGTCCTCGAGGCCACGAGCAGTACTTC
NA	12	NA	TRBV29-1	TRBJ2-7	CSATFRNDEQYF	TGCAGCGCTACTTTTAGAAACGACGAGCAGTACTTC
NA	15	NA	TRBV6-5	TRBJ1-1	CASSPQGWGNTEAFF	TGTGCCAGCAGTCCTCAGGGATGGGGGAACACTGAAGCTTTCTTT
NA	18	NA	TRBV28	TRBJ1-1	CASSFESGLSPMDTEAFF	TGTGCCAGCAGTTTCGAGTCAGGGTTGTCACCAATGGACACTGAAGCTTTCTTT
NA	14	NA	TRBV19	TRBJ1-2	CASSSRGINYGYTF	TGTGCCAGTAGCTCGCGGGGGATTAACTATGGCTACACCTTC
TRBD2	12	few	TRBV5-4	TRBJ2-1	CASRRGDGEQFF	TGTGCCAGCAGGCGGGGGGATGGTGAGCAGTTCTTC
TRBD1	17	NA	TRBV18	TRBJ1-5	CASSPRRTGGNNQPQHF	TGTGCCAGCTCACCTCGCCGGACAGGGGGAAACAATCAGCCCCAGCATTTT
NA	16	NA	TRBV7-6	TRBJ2-3	CASSSSSGGVADTQYF	TGTGCCAGCAGCTCCTCATCTGGAGGGGTGGCAGATACGCAGTATTTT
TRBD1	13	NA	TRBV2	TRBJ1-1	CASMVTGGTEAFF	TGTGCCAGCATGGTGACAGGGGGGACTGAAGCTTTCTTT
TRBD1	15	few	TRBV19	TRBJ2-2	CASRTGAANTGELFF	TGTGCCAGTAGGACAGGGGCCGCGAACACCGGGGAGCTGTTTTTT
NA	16	NA	TRBV5-1	TRBJ1-1	CASSLELGGSYTEAFF	TGCGCCAGCAGCTTGGAATTGGGGGGCTCTTACACTGAAGCTTTCTTT
NA	17	NA	TRBV7-2	TRBJ1-2	CASSLGRLTNSPGGYTF	TGTGCCAGCAGCTTAGGAAGATTGACGAATTCCCCGGGCGGCTACACCTTC
TRBD1	14	once	TRBV19	TRBJ2-7	CASSVDRGAYEQYF	TGTGCCAGTAGTGTGGACAGGGGGGCCTACGAGCAGTACTTC
NA	12	once	TRBV7-9	TRBJ2-7	CASSLGQYEQYF	TGTGCCAGCAGCTTAGGGCAGTACGAGCAGTACTTC
TRBD1	15	NA	TRBV10-3	TRBJ2-7	CAIRDGQGTSYEQYF	TGTGCCATCAGGGATGGACAGGGGACCTCCTACGAGCAGTACTTC
TRBD1	14	once	TRBV7-2	TRBJ1-1	CASSRWDRGAEAFF	TGTGCCAGCAGCAGATGGGACAGGGGGGCTGAAGCTTTCTTT
NA	17	NA	TRBV28	TRBJ1-5	CASSLRLAGGFDQPQHF	TGTGCCAGCAGCCTTAGACTCGCGGGAGGGTTCGATCAGCCCCAGCATTTT
TRBD1	14	NA	TRBV5-1	TRBJ2-5	CASSLQGAGETQYF	TGCGCCAGCAGCTTACAGGGGGCAGGAGAGACCCAGTACTTC
TRBD1	15	NA	TRBV7-9	TRBJ1-1	CASSLAGQEVTEAFF	TGTGCCAGCAGCTTAGCGGGACAGGAGGTCACTGAAGCTTTCTTT
TRBD1	14	once	TRBV6-5	TRBJ1-1	CASSYRTGWAEAFF	TGTGCCAGCAGTTACCGGACAGGGTGGGCTGAAGCTTTCTTT
TRBD2	15	NA	TRBV9	TRBJ2-3	CASSVDGGSPDTQYF	TGTGCCAGCAGCGTAGACGGCGGGAGTCCAGATACGCAGTATTTT
NA	14	NA	TRBV21-1	TRBJ2-7	CASSEGRWVGKQYF	TGTGCCAGCAGCGAGGGCCGGTGGGTTGGAAAGCAGTACTTC
NA	13	NA	TRBV2	TRBJ1-4	CASSQHLNEKLFF	TGTGCCAGCTCCCAGCACCTAAATGAAAAACTGTTTTTT
NA	15	NA	TRBV27	TRBJ2-7	CASSLFPGVVYEQYF	TGTGCCAGCAGTTTATTCCCGGGAGTGGTTTACGAGCAGTACTTC
TRBD2	14	NA	TRBV4-2	TRBJ2-7	CASSPGLAGNEQYF	TGTGCCAGCAGCCCCGGACTAGCGGGAAACGAGCAGTACTTC
TRBD1	13	NA	TRBV5-1	TRBJ1-1	CASSFDRGTEAFF	TGCGCCAGCAGCTTCGACAGGGGCACTGAAGCTTTCTTT
NA	14	NA	TRBV6-4	TRBJ1-6	CASSDVPGNSPLHF	TGTGCCAGCAGTGACGTCCCCGGGAATTCACCCCTCCACTTT
NA	13	NA	TRBV29-1	TRBJ2-5	CSVETGTPETQYF	TGCAGCGTTGAAACGGGGACCCCGGAGACCCAGTACTTC
NA	13	NA	TRBV10-3	TRBJ1-1	CAIRGRTNTEAFF	TGTGCCATCCGCGGCAGGACGAACACTGAAGCTTTCTTT
NA	14	NA	TRBV11-3	TRBJ2-1	CASSRGPSLNEQFF	TGTGCCAGCAGTCGTGGACCGTCCCTGAATGAGCAGTTCTTC
TRBD2	15	NA	TRBV20-1	TRBJ2-1	CSASPLGGGATRQFF	TGCAGTGCTAGTCCTCTCGGCGGGGGGGCCACGAGGCAGTTCTTC
TRBD2	15	NA	TRBV6-2/TRBV6-3	TRBJ2-1	CASTPGTSDHNEQFF	TGTGCCAGCACCCCCGGGACTAGCGACCACAATGAGCAGTTCTTC
NA	14	NA	TRBV11-2	TRBJ1-1	CASSPGTWRGEAFF	TGTGCCAGCAGCCCAGGGACCTGGAGAGGTGAAGCTTTCTTT
NA	14	NA	TRBV19	TRBJ1-1	CASRGLRERTEAFF	TGTGCCAGTAGGGGACTCCGGGAGCGAACTGAAGCTTTCTTT
NA	18	NA	TRBV21-1	TRBJ2-7	CASSKGSLEAGEPYEQYF	TGTGCCAGCAGCAAAGGTTCTCTTGAGGCGGGGGAACCCTACGAGCAGTACTTC
NA	14	NA	TRBV14	TRBJ2-7	CASSSGRGSYEQYF	TGTGCCAGCAGCTCCGGGAGAGGGTCCTACGAGCAGTACTTC
NA	15	once	TRBV6-5	TRBJ2-2	CASSSYRGDTGELFF	TGTGCCAGCAGTTCCTATAGGGGGGACACCGGGGAGCTGTTTTTT
NA	14	few	TRBV9	TRBJ1-3	CASRSSPSGNTIYF	TGTGCCAGCAGGTCAAGCCCCTCTGGAAACACCATATATTTT
TRBD2	16	NA	TRBV7-9	TRBJ2-3	CASSHGLAGGTDTQYF	TGTGCCAGCAGCCACGGACTAGCGGGGGGCACAGATACGCAGTATTTT
NA	12	NA	TRBV9	TRBJ2-7	CASSGPSYEQYF	TGTGCCAGCAGCGGCCCCTCCTACGAGCAGTACTTC
NA	16	NA	TRBV19	TRBJ1-5	CASSPLGGLGNQPQHF	TGTGCCAGTAGCCCTCTTGGCGGGCTGGGAAATCAGCCCCAGCATTTT
TRBD2	15	NA	TRBV7-9	TRBJ2-2	CASRTSGGAPGELFF	TGTGCCAGCCGCACTAGCGGGGGGGCCCCCGGGGAGCTGTTTTTT
NA	13	once	TRBV27	TRBJ2-7	CASSLYLGSEQYF	TGTGCCAGCAGTTTATATCTGGGAAGCGAGCAGTACTTC
TRBD1	15	NA	TRBV9	TRBJ2-7	CASSVGQGISYEQYF	TGTGCCAGCAGCGTAGGACAGGGGATCTCCTACGAGCAGTACTTC
TRBD2	14	NA	TRBV28	TRBJ2-7	CASSLGGSAGEQYF	TGTGCCAGCAGTTTGGGGGGGTCGGCGGGAGAGCAGTACTTC
NA	15	once	TRBV7-3	TRBJ1-3	CASAQGPSPGNTIYF	TGTGCCAGCGCCCAGGGTCCCTCTCCTGGAAACACCATATATTTT
TRBD2	16	NA	TRBV27	TRBJ2-1	CASSSPTSGSVNEQFF	TGTGCCAGCAGTTCCCCGACTAGCGGGAGCGTTAATGAGCAGTTCTTC
NA	15	NA	TRBV6-4	TRBJ1-2	CASPTGTRNYYGYTF	TGTGCCAGCCCAACCGGGACGAGAAATTACTATGGCTACACCTTC
NA	15	NA	TRBV18	TRBJ1-4	CASSPRQASNEKLFF	TGTGCCAGCTCACCTAGACAGGCGTCTAATGAAAAACTGTTTTTT
NA	16	NA	TRBV5-1	TRBJ2-7	CASSLVGGAQAYEQYF	TGCGCCAGCAGCTTGGTGGGGGGGGCGCAGGCCTACGAGCAGTACTTC
NA	13	NA	TRBV7-9	TRBJ2-2	CASRRAEAGELFF	TGTGCCAGCAGGAGGGCTGAGGCCGGGGAGCTGTTTTTT
NA	14	NA	TRBV19	TRBJ1-1	CASTPGPEGTEAFF	TGTGCCAGTACCCCGGGCCCCGAGGGCACTGAAGCTTTCTTT
NA	14	NA	TRBV7-2	TRBJ1-5	CASSSRGGNQPQHF	TGTGCCAGCAGCTCTAGGGGAGGCAATCAGCCCCAGCATTTT
NA	12	NA	TRBV14	TRBJ2-7	CASSQGGHEQYF	TGTGCCAGCAGCCAAGGGGGGCACGAGCAGTACTTC
NA	14	NA	TRBV2	TRBJ2-3	CASSVSLRTDTQYF	TGTGCCAGCAGTGTAAGCCTACGCACAGATACGCAGTATTTT
TRBD2	18	NA	TRBV28	TRBJ2-1	CASSPGPKRTSIWDEQFF	TGTGCCAGCAGCCCGGGACCGAAACGGACTAGCATTTGGGATGAGCAGTTCTTC
NA	13	NA	TRBV19	TRBJ1-3	CASRTDTGNTIYF	TGTGCCAGTAGGACTGACACTGGAAACACCATATATTTT
NA	13	NA	TRBV7-3	TRBJ1-1	CASSAGVNTEAFF	TGTGCCAGCAGCGCCGGGGTGAACACTGAAGCTTTCTTT